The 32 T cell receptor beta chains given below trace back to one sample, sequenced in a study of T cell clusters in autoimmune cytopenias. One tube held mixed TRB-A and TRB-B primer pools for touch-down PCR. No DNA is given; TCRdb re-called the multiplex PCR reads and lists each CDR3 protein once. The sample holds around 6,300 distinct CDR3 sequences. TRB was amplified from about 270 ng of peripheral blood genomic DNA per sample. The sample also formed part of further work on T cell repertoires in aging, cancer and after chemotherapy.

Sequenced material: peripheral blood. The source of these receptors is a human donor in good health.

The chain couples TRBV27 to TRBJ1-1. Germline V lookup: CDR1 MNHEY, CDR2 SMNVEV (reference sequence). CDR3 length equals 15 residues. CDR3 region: CASSLILGRTHEAFF.

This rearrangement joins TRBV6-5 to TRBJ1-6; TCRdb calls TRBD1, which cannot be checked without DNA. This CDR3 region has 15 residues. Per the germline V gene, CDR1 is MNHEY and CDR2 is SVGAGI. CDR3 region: CASSYQDSRNSPLHF.

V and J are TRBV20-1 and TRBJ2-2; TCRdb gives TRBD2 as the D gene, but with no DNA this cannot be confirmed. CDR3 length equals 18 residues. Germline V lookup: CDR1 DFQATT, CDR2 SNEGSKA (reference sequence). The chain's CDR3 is CSARVGRLAGGGSGELFF.

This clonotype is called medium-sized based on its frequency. The CDR3 loop reads CASSILDRVLSGANVLTF. The chain uses TRBV19 and TRBJ2-6; without DNA, the TCRdb call of TRBD1 cannot be checked. The CDR3 length is 18 residues. Germline CDR1 and CDR2: LNHDA and SQIVND (reference sequence).

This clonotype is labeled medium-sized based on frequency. The CDR3 loop reads CASSLVAYNEQFF. This chain uses TRBV5-5 with TRBJ2-1. Per germline, CDR1 SGHKS and CDR2 YYEKEE (reference sequence). The CDR3 extends over 13 amino acids.

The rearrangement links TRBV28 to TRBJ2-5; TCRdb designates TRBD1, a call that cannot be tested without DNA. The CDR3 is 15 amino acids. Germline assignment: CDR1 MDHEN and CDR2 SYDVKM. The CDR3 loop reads CASSPLTGAQETQYF.

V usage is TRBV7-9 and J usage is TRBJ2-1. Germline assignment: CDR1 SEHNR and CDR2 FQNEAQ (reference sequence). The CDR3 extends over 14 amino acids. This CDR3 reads CASSLGVNYNEQFF.

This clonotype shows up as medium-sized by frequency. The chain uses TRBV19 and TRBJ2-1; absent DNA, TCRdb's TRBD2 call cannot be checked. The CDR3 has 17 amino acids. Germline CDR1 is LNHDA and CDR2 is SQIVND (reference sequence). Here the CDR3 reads CASISLAGGRGNNEQFF.

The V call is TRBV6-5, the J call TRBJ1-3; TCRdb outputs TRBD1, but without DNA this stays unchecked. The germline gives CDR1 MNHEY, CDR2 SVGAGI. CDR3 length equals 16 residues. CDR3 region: CASRKKAQGAGNTIYF.

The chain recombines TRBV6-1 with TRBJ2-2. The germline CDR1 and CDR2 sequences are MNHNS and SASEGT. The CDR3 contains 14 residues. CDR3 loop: CASRELTNTGELFF.

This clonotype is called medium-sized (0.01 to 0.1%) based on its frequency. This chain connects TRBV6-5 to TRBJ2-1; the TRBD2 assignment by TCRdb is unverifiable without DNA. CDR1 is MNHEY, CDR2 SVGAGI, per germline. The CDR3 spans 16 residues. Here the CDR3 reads CASRARTSRSYNEQFF.

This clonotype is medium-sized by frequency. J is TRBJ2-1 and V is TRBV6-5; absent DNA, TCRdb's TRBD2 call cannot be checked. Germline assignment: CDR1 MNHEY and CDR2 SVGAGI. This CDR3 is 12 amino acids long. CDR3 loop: CASSKRTSGLFF.

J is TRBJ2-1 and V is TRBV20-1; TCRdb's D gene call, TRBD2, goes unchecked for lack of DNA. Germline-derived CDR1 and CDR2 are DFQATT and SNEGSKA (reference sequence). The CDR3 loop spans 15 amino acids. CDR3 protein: CSASPWDYLINEQFF.

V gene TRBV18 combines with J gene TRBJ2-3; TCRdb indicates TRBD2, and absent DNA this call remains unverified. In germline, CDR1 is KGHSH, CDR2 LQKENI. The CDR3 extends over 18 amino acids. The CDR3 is CASSPPVVAGGPPDTQYF.

The chain's CDR3 is CASSQERGTQETQYF. The rearrangement joins TRBV4-1 to TRBJ2-5; no DNA is available, so the TRBD1 call from TCRdb remains unchecked. CDR3 size: 15 residues. Germline CDR1 MGHRA, CDR2 YSYEKL.

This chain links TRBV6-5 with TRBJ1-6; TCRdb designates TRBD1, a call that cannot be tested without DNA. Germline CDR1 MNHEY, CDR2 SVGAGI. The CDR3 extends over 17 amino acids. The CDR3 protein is CASKRVPGQGVGSPLHF.

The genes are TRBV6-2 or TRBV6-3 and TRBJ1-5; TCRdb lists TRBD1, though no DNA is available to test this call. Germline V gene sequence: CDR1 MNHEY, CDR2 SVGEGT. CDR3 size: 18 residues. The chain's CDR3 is CVPQPGTGIKKGNQPQHF.

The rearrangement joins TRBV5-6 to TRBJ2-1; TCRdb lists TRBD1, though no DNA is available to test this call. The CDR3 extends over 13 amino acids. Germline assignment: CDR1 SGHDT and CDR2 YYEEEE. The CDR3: CASQSQGFGEQFF. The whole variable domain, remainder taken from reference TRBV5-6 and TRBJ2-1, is DAGVTQSPTHLIKTRGQQVTLRCSPKSGHDTVSWYQQALGQGPQFIFQYYEEEERQRGNFPDRFSGHQFPNYSSELNVNALLLGDSALYLCASQSQGFGEQFFGPGTRLTVL.

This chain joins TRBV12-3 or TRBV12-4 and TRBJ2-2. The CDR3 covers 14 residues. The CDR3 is CASSGDGNTGELFF.

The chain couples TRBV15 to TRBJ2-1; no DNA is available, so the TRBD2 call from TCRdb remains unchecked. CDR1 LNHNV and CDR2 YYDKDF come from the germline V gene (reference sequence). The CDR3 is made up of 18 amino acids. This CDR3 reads CATSGDTRGTISYNEQFF.

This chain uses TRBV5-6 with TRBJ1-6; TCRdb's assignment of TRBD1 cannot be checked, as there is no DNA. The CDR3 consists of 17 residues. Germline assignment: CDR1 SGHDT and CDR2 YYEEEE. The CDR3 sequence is CASNPRKTGQGNSPLHF.

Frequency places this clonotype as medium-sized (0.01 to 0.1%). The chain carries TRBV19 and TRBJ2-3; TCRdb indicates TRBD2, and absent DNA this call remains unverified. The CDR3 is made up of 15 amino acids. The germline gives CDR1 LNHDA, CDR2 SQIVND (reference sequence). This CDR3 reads CASSRGGLSTDTQYF.

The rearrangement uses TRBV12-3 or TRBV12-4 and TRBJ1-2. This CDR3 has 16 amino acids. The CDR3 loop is CASSFRRLRERDGYTF.

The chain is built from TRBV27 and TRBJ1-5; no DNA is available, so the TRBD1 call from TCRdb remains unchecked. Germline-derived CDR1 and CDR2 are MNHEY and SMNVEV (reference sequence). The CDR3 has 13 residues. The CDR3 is CASSRQDNQPQHF.

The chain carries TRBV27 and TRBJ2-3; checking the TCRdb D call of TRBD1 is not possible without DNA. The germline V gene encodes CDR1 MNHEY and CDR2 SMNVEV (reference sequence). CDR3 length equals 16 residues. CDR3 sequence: CASRLADREDADTQYF.

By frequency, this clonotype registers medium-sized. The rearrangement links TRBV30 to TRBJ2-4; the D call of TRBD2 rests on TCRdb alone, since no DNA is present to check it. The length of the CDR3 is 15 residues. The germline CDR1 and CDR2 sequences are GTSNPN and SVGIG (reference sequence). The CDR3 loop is CAWRRTSGSVNIQYF.

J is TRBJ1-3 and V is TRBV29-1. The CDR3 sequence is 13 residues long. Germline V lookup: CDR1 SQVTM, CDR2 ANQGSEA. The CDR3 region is CSAGGVSGNTIYF.

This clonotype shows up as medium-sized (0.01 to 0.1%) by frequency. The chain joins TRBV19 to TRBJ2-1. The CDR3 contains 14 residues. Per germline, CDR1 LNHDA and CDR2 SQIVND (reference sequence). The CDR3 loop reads CASRAGTPYNEQFF.

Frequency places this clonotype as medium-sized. CDR3 amino acids: CASSLTGTGGELFF. The chain combines TRBV11-1 with TRBJ2-2; TCRdb's D gene call, TRBD1, goes unchecked for lack of DNA. This CDR3 is 14 amino acids long. Germline CDR1 reads SGHAT; CDR2 reads FQDESV (reference sequence).

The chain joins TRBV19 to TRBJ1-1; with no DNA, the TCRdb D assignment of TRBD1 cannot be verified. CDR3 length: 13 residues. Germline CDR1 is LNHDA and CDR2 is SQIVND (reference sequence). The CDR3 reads CASSRDTDYEAFF.

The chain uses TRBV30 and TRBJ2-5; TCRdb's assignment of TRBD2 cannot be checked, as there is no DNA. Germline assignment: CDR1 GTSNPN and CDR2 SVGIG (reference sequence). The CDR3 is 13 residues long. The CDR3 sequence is CAWSPGRVETQYF.

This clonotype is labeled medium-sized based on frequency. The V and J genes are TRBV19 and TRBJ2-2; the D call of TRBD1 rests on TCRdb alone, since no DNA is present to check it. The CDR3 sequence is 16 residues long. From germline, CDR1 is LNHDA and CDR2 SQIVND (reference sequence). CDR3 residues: CASSIQTGGFPGELFF.